The T cell receptor beta chain under discussion was sequenced for a study of T cells in Graves' hyperthyroidism and ophthalmopathy. Regions amplified from RNA transcripts were the TCR beta CDR3 regions. The TCR CDR3 first-round RT-PCR relied on the HTBI primer set. From the multiplex PCR reads, TCRdb called clonotypes with MiXCR, one entry per CDR3 protein. The sample lists roughly 300,000 distinct CDR3 sequences; less than 30% were seen once. V shed 1 base and J shed 2 bases, with 6 bases lying between them. The CDR3 is made up of 13 amino acids. CDR1 is LNHNV and CDR2 is YYDKDF in the germline V gene (reference sequence). In its sample, this clonotype was seen many times.

The sample taken for sequencing was blood. This receptor was taken from a man aged 40-49 years with Graves' hyperthyroidism that later progressed to Graves' ophthalmopathy. The V and J genes are TRBV15 and TRBJ2-7; no clear D. CDR3 residues: CATSRVRTYEQYF. CDR3 coding DNA: TGTGCCACCAGCAGAGTGCGGACCTACGAGCAGTACTTC.